This entry is about one T cell receptor (beta chain). What antigen it recognizes has not been identified. There are no base qualities to consult, and no much larger clone falls within one base. This sample was taken from a study of OX40 agonist ivuxolimab in advanced cancers. At the level of the whole study: Ivuxolimab was an agonistic, fully human IgG2 monoclonal antibody directed against OX40 (CD134), a costimulatory receptor. Intravenous ivuxolimab was administered to patients every 2 weeks at six dose levels: 0.01, 0.1, 0.3, 1.5, 3 and 10 mg/kg. Of the roughly 54 dose-escalation patients, hepatocellular carcinoma was present in about 20, melanoma in approximately 15, renal cell carcinoma in 9 and head and neck cancer in 9. A male proportion of roughly 80% and a mean age of 60 years, ranging from roughly 20 to 80, were recorded for the dose-escalation cohort. Patients were allowed to have had prior anti-PD-1, anti-PD-L1 or anti-CTLA-4 therapy, and approximately 41% of the dose-escalation patients had previously received checkpoint inhibitors. Three dose-escalation patients achieved partial responses, one with hepatocellular carcinoma and two with cutaneous melanoma. The point of sequencing TCRbeta in the periphery was to test whether ivuxolimab changed TCR sequence diversity and drove clonal T-cell expansion. The monotherapy dose-escalation portion (N of about 52 patients) of the phase I ivuxolimab trial is reported in the paper.

For sequencing of the TCRbeta CDR3 region, genomic DNA was extracted from the sorted cells. TCRbeta CDR3 regions were sequenced using the immunoSEQ Assay. In its TCRdb copy, this immuneACCESS table keeps in-frame sequences only and misses some clones. Where compared with another copy, unresolved V genes explain less than half of these, and the others have no known cause. This sample comprises 57,000 or so clones, 65% to 85% of them detected only once. Approximately 4.2% of the sample comes from the top ten. Overall study outcomes, separate from this receptor: After ivuxolimab, CD8+ T cells had more expanded clones than CD4+ T cells on average. At doses of 0.1 to 3.0 mg/kg, clonal expansion of both CD4+ and CD8+ T cells in blood was seen between baseline and week 6. Low levels of normalized T-cell clonal expansion were also seen in some patients who did not respond. In the 0.1-3.0 mg/kg groups, partial responders were among the patients with the lowest normalized peripheral clonal expansion, particularly in CD8+ T cells. The antigen specificity of the clonally expanded peripheral T cells was not determined.

The trim is 0 bases for V and 4 bases for J, with a gap of 7 bases between the germline ends. Per the germline V gene (reference sequence), SGHNT is the CDR1 and YYREEE is the CDR2. The CDR3 numbers 13 residues from cysteine through phenylalanine. Just CDR3 DNA is preserved here, 39 bases in frame from base 1. Patients with autoimmune disease history or receiving systemic immunosuppression were excluded from the trial. Peripheral blood for TCR sequencing was collected from all dose cohorts at baseline, on cycle 4 day 1, and on cycle 7 day 1. Samples came from an open-label, multicenter, first-in-human phase I dose-escalation trial of ivuxolimab. Adults with locally advanced or metastatic melanoma, renal cell carcinoma, hepatocellular carcinoma or head and neck squamous cell carcinoma were enrolled in the trial. Before TCR sequencing, CD4+ and CD8+ T cells were separately sorted from peripheral blood.

The sequence links TRBV5-4 to TRBJ1-2; no confident D gene assignment can be made. The clonotype originates from an adult with an advanced solid tumor such as melanoma, head and neck, liver or kidney cancer. Here the sequenced sample was CD4+ or CD8+ T cells sorted from blood, taken in a trial of the OX40 agonist ivuxolimab. The CDR3 protein: CASSLELFYGYTF. Here is the DNA: TGTGCCAGCAGCTTGGAACTATTCTATGGCTACACCTTC.